This TCR beta chain was identified in a study of T-cell memory formation after mild COVID-19. Study information: Largely donor-specific sequence clusters came from a couple of donors.

Study results and caveats: Some SARS-CoV-2-responding clones were already detected in memory before infection.

CDR3 length equals 14 residues. Trimming pared 0 bases from V and 4 bases from J, leaving 9 bases between. Germline CDR1 reads LGHDT; CDR2 reads YNNKEL (reference sequence). Amplification by 5'RACE using constant-segment primers produced TCR alpha and TCR beta cDNA libraries that carried sample barcodes and UMIs. Via MiXCR, TCRdb re-called the 5' RACE reads, giving one row per CDR3 protein. The sample lists around 340,000 distinct CDR3 sequences, 10% to 15% occurring once. In regard to this clonotype: Antigen: not known.

The chain combines TRBV3-1 with TRBJ1-1; D gene ambiguous. This TCR derives from a man younger than 30 who had mild COVID-19 (a few samples of this study predate the infection). Cell type and time point are not known. Sequenced input: PBMCs or a T cell subset sorted from them (not recorded which). The CDR3 coding sequence is TGTGCCAGCAGCCAAGATGGCTTTCTCACTGAAGCTTTCTTT. Its translation is CASSQDGFLTEAFF.